Reported below is one T cell receptor (beta chain). Its target antigen remains unknown. It has no much larger one-base neighbor in the sample; base qualities were not kept. Compared with germline, V lacks 0 bases and J lacks 4 bases; bases without a gene match: 5. CDR1 and CDR2, per the germline V gene, are SGHRS and YFSETQ. The CDR3 sequence holds 15 residues, the cysteine and phenylalanine included. CDR3 DNA is the only sequence kept; it has 45 bases, read in frame from the first base. Genomic DNA was extracted from sorted cells with the Quick-DNA Microprep Kit. Amplification of TCRbeta DNA was done with the immunoSEQ hsTCRbeta kit, following the protocol from the manufacturer. TCRbeta libraries were sequenced on an Illumina MiSeq instrument. On the authors' methods: Following removal of out-of-frame sequences, some 2 million distinct TCRbeta sequences were retained, with an average of roughly 70,000 per individual. Each individual was scored by the count of 150 or so previously reported CMV-associated TCRbeta sequences and the total productive distinct TCRbeta count. A beta-binomial model was reimplemented in Python, and random forests from scikit-learn, run with default parameters, were trained on data from the US cohort. Classifier performance on the Belgian cohort was reported as the median AUC with percentile confidence intervals calculated over 10,000 bootstrap iterations. Imported from immuneACCESS, the table was reduced by TCRdb to in-frame sequences with V and J called. These copies leave out some clones; in studies compared against another copy, an unresolved V gene accounts for under half, and the cause of the remainder is not known. That table is the source of V, J and clone size, and D and trimming were worked out from the DNA. The sample table holds over 60,000 clones, of which approximately 77% were seen once. Clones ranked in the top ten supply around 0.81% of the sample.

These data originate in a study of memory CD4+ T cells and cytomegalovirus serostatus (dated by TCRdb to between 2018 and 2021). With regard to the full study: A total of roughly 33 healthy Belgian adults, of whom 9 were CMV seropositive and approximately 24 were CMV seronegative, were included in the cohort. To replicate a published TCR-based CMV serostatus classifier, the researchers sequenced the CD4+ memory TCRbeta repertoires of a Belgian cohort whose cytomegalovirus serostatus was known.

Single viable CD3+CD4+CD8-CD45RO+ cells were sorted as memory CD4+ T cells on a FACSAria II. CMV serostatus was assessed using a Roche Elecsys assay, by which serum IgG against CMV pp150, pp28, p38 and p52 was detected. After the samples were thawed, total CD4+ T cells were enriched through positive selection using CD4 magnetic microbeads. The samples came from a different study that was designed specifically to examine the CD4+ T cell memory repertoire. Peripheral blood mononuclear cells were isolated and cryopreserved according to standard operating procedures, and serum was kept at -80 degrees C. Staining used CD3-PerCP (BW264/56), CD4-APC (RPA-T4), CD45RO-PE (UCHT1) and CD8-Pacific Orange (3B5) antibodies, with Sytox blue excluding non-viable cells. Study-wide conclusions, independent of this receptor: Of fewer than 200 previously reported CMV-associated TCRbeta sequences, 67 appeared in the CD4+ memory repertoires, each in one to five individuals. Only CD4+CD45RO+ memory cells were sequenced, in contrast to the original study, which included naive and memory CD4+ and CD8+ populations. The results were interpreted as suggesting that the CMV-associated TCR signature is largely present in the CD4+ memory repertoire. On the Belgian cohort, the classifier built on the original framework reached a median bootstrapped AUC of almost 0.96, with a 95% CI of 0.76-1.00. For predicting CMV serostatus, the median bootstrapped AUC was about 0.95 using the original framework and 0.9 to 0.92 using a US-trained random forest.

The V and J segments used are TRBV5-1 and TRBJ2-5; 8 bases in the junction line up with TRBD1. This sequence was found in an adult in good health and CMV-seronegative. Input material: memory CD4+ T cells from blood. The DNA sequence is as follows: TGCGCCAGCAGCTTGGGGGACAGGAAGATAGAGACCCAGTACTTC. This codes for CASSLGDRKIETQYF.